This T cell receptor beta chain was recovered during a study of blood T cell repertoires in COVID-19 (dated by TCRdb to between 2020 and 2021). Notes on the research overall: Collaborator samples came from the United States, Italy and Spain and covered acute and convalescent phases of COVID-19. The prospective study material was composed of cDNA or gDNA derived from T cells, B-cell-depleted T cells, or PBMCs. Subjects who had been exposed to COVID-19, were actively infected with it, or had recovered from it provided the deeply sampled blood TCRbeta repertoires that made up the dataset. The repertoires were released in a freely available public database meant as a resource for research on the immune response to SARS-CoV-2. Samples came from the ongoing ImmuneRACE study (first 160 participants) plus 1,254 subjects from 6 global collaborators. Sample metadata almost always included a de-identified subject ID, COVID-19 status, age in years and sex. HLA class I and class II types, where available, came from metadata supplied by the sample provider rather than from assay-based typing.

The CDR3 numbers 13 residues from cysteine through phenylalanine. Of all the DNA, just the CDR3 is kept, 39 bases in frame from base 1. For CDR1 and CDR2, the germline V gene (reference sequence) lists LNHDA and SQIVND. At the junction V is shortened by 5 bases and J by 9 bases, with 16 bases in between. Enrolling through a virtual design, the prospective study's participants ranged in age from roughly 18 to 89 years and lived across 24 United States geographic areas. In the prospective study, cohorts were assigned on the basis of participant-reported clinical history obtained from a screening survey and a study questionnaire. Recovered participants in ImmuneRACE Cohort 3 were defined as having two consecutive negative NP/OP PCR tests, clearance from a healthcare professional, or resolution of symptoms. In the prospective study, mobile phlebotomists collected whole blood, serum and a nasopharyngeal or oropharyngeal swab from each participant. Participants in the prospective study had the option to provide additional blood draws and questionnaires over an approximately 2-month period. Prospective study blood samples were shipped either frozen or at room temperature before DNA extraction.

Of note for this clone: The clone's antigen remains unknown. No base quality information exists; no much larger clone differs at one position.

TCRbeta CDR3 regions were amplified from genomic DNA using the immunoSEQ Assay, a bias-controlled multiplex PCR. On the study's bioinformatics: The number of nucleated cells in each sample was estimated from the amplification of reference gene primers within the assay. To quantify the absolute abundance of each unique TCRbeta CDR3 rearrangement, sequence reads were collapsed and filtered. For each sample, productive Simpson clonality was calculated by taking the square root of Simpson's diversity index across productive rearrangements. TCRdb stores this immuneACCESS table with in-frame sequences only. Part of the clones is absent; in the studies checked, under half of the shortfall reflects unresolved V genes, and no reason is known for the rest. V, J and clone size are those of that table, while D and trimming were read from the DNA. In all, the sample holds about 350,000 clones, and roughly 87% of those were seen once. The top ten constitute about 2.7% of the sample.

The paper's findings and limits, for the study overall: How much clinical and demographic metadata was included differed by source and by participant, and the metadata was provided uncurated.

Sequencing was done on a sample of PBMCs or T cells enriched from blood (not recorded which). This receptor was obtained from a woman in her twenties or thirties who had recovered from COVID-19. The V and J segments used are TRBV19 and TRBJ1-2; too little of a D gene remains to name it. At the DNA level, the sequence is TGTGCCAGTAGTCCCGGGAGGGAGCATAGCTACACCTTC. The translation is CASSPGREHSYTF.